The clone carrying this T cell receptor (beta chain) was found a few times. In TCRdb, the 5' RACE reads were re-called with MiXCR into one record per CDR3 protein. The sample includes just under 350,000 distinct CDR3 sequences, over 10% seen only once; the top ten take 20% to 25%. The data derive from a study of T-cell memory formation after mild COVID-19. This CDR3 is built from 15 residues. Germline loops: CDR1 LNHDA, CDR2 SQIVND (reference sequence). Trimming cost V 0 bases and J 3 bases, with 11 bases left between them. The clonotype originates from a man between 18 and 35 years old who had mild COVID-19 (a few samples of this study predate the infection). Cell type and time point are not known. Material: PBMCs or a T cell subset sorted from them (not recorded which). This chain joins TRBV19 and TRBJ1-2; D is uncertain. The CDR3 here is CASSIEGRPDYGYTF. The CDR3 nucleotides are TGTGCCAGTAGTATAGAGGGCCGCCCGGACTATGGCTACACCTTC.